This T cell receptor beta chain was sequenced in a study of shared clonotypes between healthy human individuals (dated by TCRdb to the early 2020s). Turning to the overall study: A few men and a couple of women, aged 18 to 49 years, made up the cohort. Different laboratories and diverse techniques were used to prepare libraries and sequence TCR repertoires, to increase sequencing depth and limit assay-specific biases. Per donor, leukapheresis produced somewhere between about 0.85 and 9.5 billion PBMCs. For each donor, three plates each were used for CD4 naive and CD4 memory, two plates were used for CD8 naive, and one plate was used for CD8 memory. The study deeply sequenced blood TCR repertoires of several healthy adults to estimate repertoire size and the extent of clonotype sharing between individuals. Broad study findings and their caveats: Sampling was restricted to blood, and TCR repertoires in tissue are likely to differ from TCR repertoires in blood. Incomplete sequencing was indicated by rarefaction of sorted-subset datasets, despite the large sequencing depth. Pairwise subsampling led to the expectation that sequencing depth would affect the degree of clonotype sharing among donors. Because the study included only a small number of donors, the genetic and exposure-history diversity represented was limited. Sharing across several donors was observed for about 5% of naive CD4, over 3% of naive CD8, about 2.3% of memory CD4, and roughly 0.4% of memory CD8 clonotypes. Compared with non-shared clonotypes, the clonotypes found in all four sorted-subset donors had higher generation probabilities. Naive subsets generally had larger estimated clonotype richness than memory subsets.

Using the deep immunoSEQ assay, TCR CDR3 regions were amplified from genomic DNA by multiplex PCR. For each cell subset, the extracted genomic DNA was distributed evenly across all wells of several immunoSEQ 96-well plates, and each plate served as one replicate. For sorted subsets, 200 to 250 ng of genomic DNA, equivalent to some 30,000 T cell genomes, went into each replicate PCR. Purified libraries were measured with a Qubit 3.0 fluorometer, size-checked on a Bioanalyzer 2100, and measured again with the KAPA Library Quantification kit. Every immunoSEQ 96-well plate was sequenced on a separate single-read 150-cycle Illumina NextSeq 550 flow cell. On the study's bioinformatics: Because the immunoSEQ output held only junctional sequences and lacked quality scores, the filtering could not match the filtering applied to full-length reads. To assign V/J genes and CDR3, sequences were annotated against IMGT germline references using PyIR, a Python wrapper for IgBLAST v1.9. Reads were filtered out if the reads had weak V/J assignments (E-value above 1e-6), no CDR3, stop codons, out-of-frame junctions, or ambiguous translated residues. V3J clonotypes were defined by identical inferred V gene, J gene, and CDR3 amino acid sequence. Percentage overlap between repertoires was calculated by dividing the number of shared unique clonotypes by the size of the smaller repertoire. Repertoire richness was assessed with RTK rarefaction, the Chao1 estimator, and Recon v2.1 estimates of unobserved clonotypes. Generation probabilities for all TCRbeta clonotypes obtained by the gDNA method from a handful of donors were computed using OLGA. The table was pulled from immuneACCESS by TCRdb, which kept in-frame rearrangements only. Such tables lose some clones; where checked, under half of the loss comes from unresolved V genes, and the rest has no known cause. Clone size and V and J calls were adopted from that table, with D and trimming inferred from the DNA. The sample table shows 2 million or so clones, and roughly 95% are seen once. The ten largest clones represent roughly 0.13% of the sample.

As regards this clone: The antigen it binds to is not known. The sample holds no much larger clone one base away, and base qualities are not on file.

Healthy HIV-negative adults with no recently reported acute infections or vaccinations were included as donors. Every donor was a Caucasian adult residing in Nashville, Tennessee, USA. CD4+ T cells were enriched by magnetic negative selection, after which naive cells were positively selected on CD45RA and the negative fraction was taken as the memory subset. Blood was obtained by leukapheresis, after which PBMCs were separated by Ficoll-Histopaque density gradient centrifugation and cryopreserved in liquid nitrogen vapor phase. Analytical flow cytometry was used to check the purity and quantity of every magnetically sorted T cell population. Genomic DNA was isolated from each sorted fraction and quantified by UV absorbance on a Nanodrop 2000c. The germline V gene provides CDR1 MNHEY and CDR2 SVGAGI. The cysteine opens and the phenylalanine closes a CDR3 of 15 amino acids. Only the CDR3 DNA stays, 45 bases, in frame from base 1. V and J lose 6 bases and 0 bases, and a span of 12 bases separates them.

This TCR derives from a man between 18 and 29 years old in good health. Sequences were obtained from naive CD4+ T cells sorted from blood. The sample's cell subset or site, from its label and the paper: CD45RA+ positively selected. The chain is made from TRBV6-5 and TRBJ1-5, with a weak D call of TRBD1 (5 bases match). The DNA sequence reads TGTGCCAGCAGGCCGACAGTATATAGCAATCAGCCCCAGCATTTT. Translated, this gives CASRPTVYSNQPQHF.